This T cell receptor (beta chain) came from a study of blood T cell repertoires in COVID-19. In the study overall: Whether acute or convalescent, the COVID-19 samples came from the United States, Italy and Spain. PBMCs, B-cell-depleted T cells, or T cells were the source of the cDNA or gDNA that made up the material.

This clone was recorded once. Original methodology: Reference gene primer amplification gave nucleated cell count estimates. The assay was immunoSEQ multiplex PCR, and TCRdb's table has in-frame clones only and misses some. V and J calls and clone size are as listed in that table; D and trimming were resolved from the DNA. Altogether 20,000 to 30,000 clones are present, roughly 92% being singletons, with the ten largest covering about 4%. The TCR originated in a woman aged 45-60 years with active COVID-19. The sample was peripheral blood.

In DNA form, the CDR3 reads TGTGCCACCAGTGATTTGGGACTAGCGGGGAATGAGCAGTTCTTC. It translates to CATSDLGLAGNEQFF. The chain recombines TRBV24-1 with TRBJ2-1, with 12 bases that match TRBD2. The CDR3 is 15 amino acids. Trimming took 0 bases from V and 7 from J; bases not matched to a gene: 0. The germline V gene has CDR1 KGHDR and CDR2 SFDVKD.